The rows below give T cell receptor beta chains drawn from one sample of a study of T-cell memory formation after mild COVID-19. TCRdb ran MiXCR on the 5' RACE reads and lists one entry per CDR3 protein. The sample holds 350,000 or so distinct CDR3 sequences, roughly 13% seen once. The material sequenced was PBMCs or a T cell subset sorted from them (not recorded which). The source of these receptors is a man between 18 and 35 years old who had mild COVID-19 (a few samples of this study predate the infection). Cell type and time point are not known. Each CDR3 is given with its conserved first and last residue. Fields, in order: J gene, V gene, clone size, D gene, CDR3 DNA, CDR3 protein. A D gene is named only where the DNA matches it firmly. Clone size is shown for a subset of rows, as once, few, many or a class of expanded clone.

J gene: TRBJ2-1
V gene: TRBV7-9
clone size: many
D gene: .
CDR3 DNA: TGTGCCAGCAGCTTGGAGCGAGAGCAGTTCTTC
CDR3 protein: CASSLEREQFF

J gene: TRBJ2-5
V gene: TRBV29-1
clone size: few
D gene: .
CDR3 DNA: TGCAGCGTTGGGCCTGATCAAGAGACCCAGTACTTC
CDR3 protein: CSVGPDQETQYF

J gene: TRBJ1-2
V gene: TRBV5-6
clone size: .
D gene: TRBD1
CDR3 DNA: TGTGCCAGTAGAAGGACAGGGAGTAACTATGGCTACACCTTC
CDR3 protein: CASRRTGSNYGYTF

J gene: TRBJ2-2
V gene: TRBV6-2/TRBV6-3
clone size: .
D gene: .
CDR3 DNA: TGTGCCAGCAGTTACAGGTTTACCGGGGAGCTGTTTTTT
CDR3 protein: CASSYRFTGELFF

J gene: TRBJ1-6
V gene: TRBV7-2
clone size: few
D gene: .
CDR3 DNA: TGTGCCAGCAGCTTACAACAGATTAATTCACCCCTCCACTTT
CDR3 protein: CASSLQQINSPLHF

J gene: TRBJ2-2
V gene: TRBV5-5
clone size: once
D gene: TRBD1
CDR3 DNA: TGTGCCAGCAGCCTGACAGGGGTAGACACCGGGGAGCTGTTTTTT
CDR3 protein: CASSLTGVDTGELFF

J gene: TRBJ2-3
V gene: TRBV19
clone size: .
D gene: TRBD2
CDR3 DNA: TGTGCCAGTAGTATTGGACTAGCGGTTTACACAGATACGCAGTATTTT
CDR3 protein: CASSIGLAVYTDTQYF

J gene: TRBJ2-7
V gene: TRBV7-9
clone size: .
D gene: TRBD1
CDR3 DNA: TGTGCCAGCAGCCCTTCGCGCACAGGGGGCGGTTACGAGCAGTACTTC
CDR3 protein: CASSPSRTGGGYEQYF

J gene: TRBJ2-7
V gene: TRBV5-1
clone size: many
D gene: .
CDR3 DNA: TGCGCCAGCAGCTCAGAAGGGAGCTCCTACGAGCAGTACTTC
CDR3 protein: CASSSEGSSYEQYF

J gene: TRBJ2-3
V gene: TRBV15
clone size: few
D gene: .
CDR3 DNA: TGTGCCACCAGCTCCTATAGCGGACACTGGGATACGCAGTATTTT
CDR3 protein: CATSSYSGHWDTQYF

J gene: TRBJ2-1
V gene: TRBV3-1
clone size: .
D gene: .
CDR3 DNA: TGTGCCAGCAGCCAAGATGTCCAAAAGCAGTTCTTC
CDR3 protein: CASSQDVQKQFF

J gene: TRBJ1-2
V gene: TRBV10-3
clone size: .
D gene: TRBD1
CDR3 DNA: TGTGCCATCAGCGGGGACAGGTACTATGGCTACACCTTC
CDR3 protein: CAISGDRYYGYTF

J gene: TRBJ2-3
V gene: TRBV7-3
clone size: .
D gene: .
CDR3 DNA: TGTGCCAGCAGCTTAAATCCCCAGGGAACAGATACGCAGTATTTT
CDR3 protein: CASSLNPQGTDTQYF

J gene: TRBJ2-1
V gene: TRBV6-2/TRBV6-3
clone size: .
D gene: TRBD2
CDR3 DNA: TGTGCCAGCAGTGCCGAGCGGGGTGGCCATGAGCAGTTCTTC
CDR3 protein: CASSAERGGHEQFF

J gene: TRBJ2-3
V gene: TRBV28
clone size: .
D gene: .
CDR3 DNA: TGTGCCAGCAGTTTTGCTGACAGGCTCACAGATACGCAGTATTTT
CDR3 protein: CASSFADRLTDTQYF

J gene: TRBJ1-2
V gene: TRBV24-1
clone size: .
D gene: .
CDR3 DNA: TGTGCCACCAGTGACCGAGACAGTGGCTACACCTTC
CDR3 protein: CATSDRDSGYTF

J gene: TRBJ2-1
V gene: TRBV5-1
clone size: many
D gene: .
CDR3 DNA: TGCGCCAGCAGCTTGCCGGGGGATGAGCAGTTCTTC
CDR3 protein: CASSLPGDEQFF

J gene: TRBJ2-7
V gene: TRBV5-1
clone size: .
D gene: TRBD2
CDR3 DNA: TGCGCCAGCAGCTTGGTTCTAGCGGGGAACTACGAGCAGTACTTC
CDR3 protein: CASSLVLAGNYEQYF

J gene: TRBJ1-3
V gene: TRBV7-2
clone size: .
D gene: .
CDR3 DNA: TGTGCCAGCAGCCCCCATGGGGGGCCGGGAAACACCATATATTTT
CDR3 protein: CASSPHGGPGNTIYF

J gene: TRBJ1-1
V gene: TRBV20-1
clone size: few
D gene: .
CDR3 DNA: TGCAGTGCTCGCCCCGGGGGGTTGAGCACTGAAGCTTTCTTT
CDR3 protein: CSARPGGLSTEAFF